A single sample gave rise to the 9 T cell receptor beta chains below, sequenced in a study of early T cells in non-severe SARS-CoV-2 infection. Each CDR3 protein gets one entry after TCRdb re-called the 5' RACE reads with MiXCR. Of some 80,000 distinct CDR3 sequences detected, around 5% appear once; the ten largest clones hold under 8%. The material was whole blood, obtained at baseline. The receptors were gathered from an adult who was a healthcare worker with PCR-confirmed SARS-CoV-2 infection or an uninfected control (not recorded which).

This clonotype was detected many times. The chain is built from TRBV18 and TRBJ2-2, with D possibly matching TRBD1 (6 bases). Germline-derived CDR1 and CDR2 are KGHSH and LQKENI. V lost 3 bases and J 1 base, leaving 18 bases between the germline ends. CDR3 length: 18 residues. Here the CDR3 DNA reads TGTGCCAGCTCACCCTACAGGGCTATCATGATGAACACCGGGGAGCTGTTTTTT. Translated: CASSPYRAIMMNTGELFF.

The V gene is TRBV7-2, the J gene TRBJ1-1; D unclear. V lost 5 bases, J lost 1 base, and 14 bases lay in between. This CDR3 spans 15 amino acids. Germline V lookup: CDR1 SGHTA, CDR2 FQGNSA. For the CDR3, the DNA is TGTGCCAGCAGCATAACCCCGGACCCGAACACTGAAGCTTTCTTT. Its translation is CASSITPDPNTEAFF.

This clonotype was found many times. The CDR3 reads CASSLIPPTHNEQFF. In DNA form, the CDR3 reads TGTGCCAGCAGTTTAATCCCCCCGACTCACAATGAGCAGTTCTTC. The V gene is TRBV28, the J gene TRBJ2-1, with D unclear. CDR1 is MDHEN and CDR2 is SYDVKM in the germline V gene. Trimming cost V 2 bases and J 5 bases, with 13 bases left between them. The CDR3 sequence is 15 residues long. Based on the CDR3 plus reference TRBV28 and TRBJ2-1, the full variable domain is DVKVTQSSRYLVKRTGEKVFLECVQDMDHENMFWYRQDPGLGLRLIYFSYDVKMKEKGDIPEGYSVSREKKERFSLILESASTNQTSMYLCASSLIPPTHNEQFFGPGTRLTVL.

This chain uses TRBV5-6 with TRBJ1-2; D call uncertain. V lost 3 bases and J lost 7, with 16 bases in between. The CDR3 extends over 14 amino acids. Looked up from germline, CDR1 is SGHDT and CDR2 is YYEEEE. The CDR3 DNA follows: TGTGCCAGCAGCTCCCGACTCGGTCTGCCTGGCTACACCTTC. This codes for CASSSRLGLPGYTF.

This clonotype was counted many times. The V gene is TRBV3-1, the J gene TRBJ1-1; no reliable D call. This CDR3 has 14 residues. Looked up from germline, CDR1 is LGHDT and CDR2 is YNNKEL (reference sequence). V lost 1 base, J lost 0 bases, and 6 bases lay in between. The CDR3 loop is CASSQAAMNTEAFF. The DNA of the CDR3 is TGTGCCAGCAGCCAAGCAGCAATGAACACTGAAGCTTTCTTT.

The chain combines TRBV6-6 with TRBJ2-7; TRBD2 agrees at 8 bases. V shed 7 bases and J 0 bases; nucleotides not matched to a gene: 11. Germline values: CDR1 MNHNY, CDR2 SVGAGI (reference sequence). The CDR3 extends over 16 amino acids. In DNA form, the CDR3 reads TGTGCCAGCACTCCGGCCGGGACTAGAAGCTCCTACGAGCAGTACTTC. Its protein is CASTPAGTRSSYEQYF.

Many counts were recorded for this clonotype. This chain links TRBV7-2 with TRBJ1-4; 9 bases are shared with TRBD1. Unmatched junction bases numbered 12, after V lost 5 bases and J lost 8 bases. CDR1 is SGHTA, CDR2 FQGNSA, per germline. This CDR3 has 16 amino acids. Here the CDR3 reads CASSIDTGGAGEKLFF. CDR3 nucleotides: TGTGCCAGCAGCATAGACACAGGGGGCGCGGGCGAAAAACTGTTTTTT.

This clonotype was detected only a few times. The chain is built from TRBV30 and TRBJ2-1; 9 bases are a match to TRBD2. The CDR3 length is 16 residues. CDR1 GTSNPN and CDR2 SVGIG come from the germline V gene (reference sequence). Trimming took 4 bases from V and 1 from J; bases not matched to a gene: 8. DNA for the CDR3: TGTGCCTGGAAAATAGCGGGAGTTCGGTCCTACAATGAGCAGTTCTTC. Its translation is CAWKIAGVRSYNEQFF.

The sample holds a few counts of this clonotype. The chain carries TRBV5-1 and TRBJ1-1, with D uncertain. V gave up 2 bases and J gave up 0 bases, with 11 bases separating them. Germline values: CDR1 SGHRS, CDR2 YFSETQ. The CDR3 consists of 15 residues. In DNA, the CDR3 is TGCGCCAGCAGCTTTTACACAGAAATGAACACTGAAGCTTTCTTT. Translating gives CASSFYTEMNTEAFF.